The next 6 T cell receptor beta chains were all read from a single sample in a study of T cell repertoires in aging, cancer and after chemotherapy. Peripheral blood genomic DNA, not sorted cells or RNA, was the template. TRB rearrangements spanning V, D and J were amplified using mixed TRB-A/B primers. MiXCR, applied by TCRdb to the multiplex PCR reads, yields one record per CDR3 protein. The sample comprises 9,900 or so distinct CDR3 sequences, approximately 29% of which are singletons, and 15% to 20% rests with the top ten. The sample was blood. These receptors were obtained from a human donor in good health. The donor label of this sample is uncertain.

By proportion, this clonotype is medium-sized. This chain joins TRBV11-1 and TRBJ2-3; D perhaps matches TRBD1 (6 bases). In germline, CDR1 is SGHAT, CDR2 FQDESV (reference sequence). The V end lost 7 bases, the J end lost 4 bases, and 12 bases lay between the germline ends. The CDR3 covers 13 residues. The CDR3 here is CASNRVTADTQYF. In DNA form, the CDR3 reads TGTGCCAGCAACAGGGTCACAGCAGATACGCAGTATTTT.

The chain is built from TRBV18 and TRBJ1-1; a weak D match, TRBD1 (5 bases). The CDR3 loop spans 15 amino acids. V was trimmed by 2 bases and J by 5 bases, leaving 15 bases between them. Per germline, CDR1 KGHSH and CDR2 LQKENI. This CDR3 is CASSPEGQVGTEAFF. Here the CDR3 DNA reads TGTGCCAGCTCACCAGAGGGGCAGGTGGGAACTGAAGCTTTCTTT.

By share, this clonotype counts as medium-sized. The J gene is TRBJ2-2, the V gene TRBV19; a possible D gene is TRBD2 (6 bases). CDR1 is LNHDA, CDR2 SQIVND, per germline (reference sequence). This CDR3 has 14 residues. The ends were cut back, 11 bases at V and 5 bases at J, with 18 bases in the middle. DNA for the CDR3: TGTGCCTGCCTAACCGGCGGGAAGACCGGGGAGCTGTTTTTT. Translated: CACLTGGKTGELFF.

This clonotype has just a few counts. The chain uses TRBV6-1 and TRBJ1-3; D is perhaps TRBD1 (5 bases). This CDR3 is built from 14 residues. V gave up 10 bases and J gave up 0 bases, with 13 bases separating them. In germline, CDR1 is MNHNS, CDR2 SASEGT. The CDR3 DNA sequence: TGTGCCATTCGCGACAGTACCTCTGGAAACACCATATATTTT. It translates to CAIRDSTSGNTIYF.

V is TRBV7-9 and J is TRBJ1-3; unclear D gene. The CDR3 has 16 residues. Germline loops: CDR1 SEHNR, CDR2 FQNEAQ (reference sequence). V gave up 5 bases and J gave up 5 bases, with 19 bases separating them. The CDR3 coding sequence is TGTGCCAGCAGCCCTTCCTCCTTTTCTCTTAGAAACACCATATATTTT. This gives the protein CASSPSSFSLRNTIYF.

The chain carries TRBV15 and TRBJ1-1, with D uncertain. CDR1 and CDR2 from the germline V gene are LNHNV and YYDKDF (reference sequence). Trimming left V 0 bases short and J 5 bases short, with 16 bases between. The CDR3 spans 16 residues. The CDR3 region has the DNA TGTGCCACCAGCAGAGAGACTAGTGGGGTTTTGACTGAAGCTTTCTTT. It encodes CATSRETSGVLTEAFF.